Listed below are T cell receptor beta chains from one sample, sequenced in a study of human T cells and chemical hapten exposure. Via MiXCR, TCRdb re-called the RACE reads, giving one row per CDR3 protein. The sample yields about 100,000 distinct CDR3 sequences, approximately 10% seen once. The sequencing here drew on whole blood, taken in connection with sensitization to the hapten diphenylcyclopropenone (DPC). The receptors were sampled from a middle-aged man with alopecia areata. Some clones in this sample may be carry-over from other donors' samples. The CDR3 runs from the conserved cysteine through the conserved F or W. The D gene is left open where the match is weak. Rows may omit the clone size; those that give it use once, few, many or a size class.

TRBJ1-1,TRBV29-1,-,many,CSVRGGLTEAFF,TGCAGCGTCCGGGGGGGGCTGACTGAAGCTTTCTTT
TRBJ1-2,TRBV5-1,-,-,CASSLQGLGYGYTF,TGCGCCAGCAGCTTGCAGGGTCTGGGGTATGGCTACACCTTC
TRBJ1-5,TRBV19,-,few,CATERGPGLNQPQHF,TGTGCCACCGAAAGAGGCCCGGGCCTTAATCAGCCCCAGCATTTT
TRBJ2-1,TRBV9,TRBD2,-,CASSVALAGGDNEQFF,TGTGCCAGCAGCGTAGCTTTAGCGGGAGGGGACAATGAGCAGTTCTTC
TRBJ2-7,TRBV25-1,TRBD1,-,CASETGTANSYEQYF,TGTGCCAGCGAAACCGGGACAGCGAACTCCTACGAGCAGTACTTC
TRBJ1-2,TRBV3-1,-,-,CASSQDLMVGNYGYTF,TGTGCCAGCAGCCAAGATCTAATGGTTGGTAACTATGGCTACACCTTC
TRBJ2-3,TRBV25-1,TRBD2,few,CASSDHEGTSGTADTQYF,TGTGCCAGCAGTGACCACGAGGGGACTAGCGGGACCGCAGATACGCAGTATTTT
TRBJ2-1,TRBV29-1,-,-,CSGDVGSYNEQFF,TGCAGCGGGGACGTCGGGTCCTACAATGAGCAGTTCTTC
TRBJ1-1,TRBV11-3,-,-,CASSFMGTATEAFF,TGTGCCAGCAGCTTCATGGGGACTGCCACTGAAGCTTTCTTT
TRBJ2-3,TRBV6-2/TRBV6-3,TRBD2,few,CASSQGLAGVTDTQYF,TGTGCCAGCAGCCAGGGACTAGCGGGAGTGACAGATACGCAGTATTTT
TRBJ1-5,TRBV28,TRBD1,-,CASFSYYDRDNQPQHF,TGTGCCAGCTTCTCCTACTACGACAGGGACAATCAGCCCCAGCATTTT
TRBJ2-1,TRBV29-1,-,few,CTDGSKGNNEQFF,TGCACGGACGGGTCTAAGGGGAACAATGAGCAGTTCTTC
TRBJ1-1,TRBV27,-,few,CASSLKPAGNTEAFF,TGTGCCAGCAGTTTAAAACCCGCCGGGAACACTGAAGCTTTCTTT
TRBJ2-1,TRBV7-2,-,-,CASSLAGEHYNEQFF,TGTGCCAGCAGCTTAGCGGGCGAACATTACAATGAGCAGTTCTTC
TRBJ2-5,TRBV11-1,TRBD1,few,CASSRGQQETQYF,TGTGCCAGCAGCCGGGGACAGCAAGAGACCCAGTACTTC
TRBJ1-4,TRBV18,TRBD1,-,CASSPPRDRGEREKLFF,TGTGCCAGCTCACCACCCCGGGACAGGGGTGAAAGGGAAAAACTGTTTTTT
TRBJ1-1,TRBV18,-,few,CASAQGPLNTEAFF,TGTGCCAGCGCCCAGGGTCCTCTGAACACTGAAGCTTTCTTT
TRBJ2-1,TRBV4-3,TRBD2,few,CASSQGGTIEIYNEQFF,TGCGCCAGCAGCCAAGGAGGGACTATAGAGATCTACAATGAGCAGTTCTTC
TRBJ2-7,TRBV6-2/TRBV6-3,-,few,CASSFRSLYYEQYF,TGTGCCAGCAGTTTCAGGAGTCTTTACTACGAGCAGTACTTC
TRBJ2-7,TRBV28,-,-,CASSPGGRAYEQYF,TGTGCCAGCAGCCCTGGGGGCCGCGCCTACGAGCAGTACTTC
TRBJ2-2,TRBV29-1,-,many,CSVARGEDGELFF,TGCAGCGTTGCGAGAGGGGAGGACGGGGAGCTGTTTTTT
TRBJ2-3,TRBV3-1,-,few,CASSQGSGVADTQYF,TGTGCCAGCAGCCAAGGATCTGGAGTTGCAGATACGCAGTATTTT
TRBJ2-1,TRBV6-2/TRBV6-3,TRBD2,-,CASSYSSSGSSPMMSSYNEQFF,TGTGCCAGCAGTTACTCTTCTAGCGGGAGCAGTCCTATGATGAGCTCCTACAATGAGCAGTTCTTC
TRBJ2-1,TRBV19,TRBD2,many,CASSPVGLAGFVEQFF,TGTGCCAGTAGCCCCGTGGGACTAGCGGGATTCGTTGAGCAGTTCTTC
TRBJ1-1,TRBV28,-,-,CASSLGTGEAFF,TGTGCCAGCAGTTTAGGCACGGGGGAAGCTTTCTTT
TRBJ2-3,TRBV20-1,-,many,CSASRSPAPYWDTQYF,TGCAGTGCTAGTCGTTCCCCAGCCCCCTATTGGGATACGCAGTATTTT
TRBJ2-3,TRBV5-1,TRBD2,many,CASSAGTSETDTQYF,TGCGCCAGCAGCGCGGGGACTAGCGAGACAGATACGCAGTATTTT
TRBJ2-1,TRBV12-3/TRBV12-4,-,-,CASREVEAYNEQFF,TGTGCCAGCAGGGAGGTAGAAGCCTACAATGAGCAGTTCTTC
TRBJ2-3,TRBV20-1,-,few,CSARGGLVGRRSTDTQYF,TGCAGTGCTAGGGGGGGCCTCGTGGGGCGGCGCAGCACAGATACGCAGTATTTT
TRBJ2-6,TRBV29-1,-,few,CSVIQGTNVLTF,TGCAGCGTTATACAGGGCACCAACGTCCTGACTTTC
TRBJ2-3,TRBV4-3,-,many,CASSQDSWRLSTDTQYF,TGCGCCAGCAGCCAAGATAGTTGGCGCCTTAGCACAGATACGCAGTATTTT
TRBJ2-2,TRBV6-5,-,-,CASGQGHTGELFF,TGTGCCAGTGGGCAGGGGCACACCGGGGAGCTGTTTTTT
TRBJ1-5,TRBV7-2,-,few,CASSPWAGRSNQPQHF,TGTGCCAGCAGCCCTTGGGCAGGGAGGAGCAATCAGCCCCAGCATTTT